The T cell receptor (beta chain) described here comes from a study of blood T cell repertoires in COVID-19. In the study overall: T cells, B-cell-depleted T cells, or PBMCs supplied cDNA or gDNA.

V lost 2 bases and J lost 4, with 7 bases in between. This CDR3 is built from 13 residues. Germline-derived CDR1 and CDR2 are LNHDA and SQIVND (reference sequence). Under the authors' procedure: Quantification of nucleated cells was approximated via reference gene primer amplification. The data were produced by immunoSEQ multiplex PCR, yet TCRdb's version contains in-frame clones alone and is incomplete. V and J calls and clone size follow that table, whereas D and trimming were derived from the DNA. The sample holds tens of thousands of clones, about 87% seen once. Sequenced input: peripheral blood. This clonotype was obtained from a man at least 80 years old with active or convalescent COVID-19. The gene calls are TRBV19 and TRBJ2-3; possibly TRBD1 for D (5 bases). CDR3 region: CASSITGSDTQYF. CDR3 bases: TGTGCCAGTAGTATAACAGGCTCAGATACGCAGTATTTT.